These 4 T cell receptor beta chains were all obtained from the same sample, sequenced in a study of shared clonotypes between healthy human individuals. Only in-frame clones appear in the TCRdb table, and some are missing; sequencing was by immunoSEQ multiplex PCR. This sample has approximately 530,000 clones, with about 96% found just once. The sample was naive CD4+ T cells sorted from blood. Regarding subset: CD45RA+ positively selected. The receptors derive from a woman in her twenties or thirties in good health.

The chain employs TRBV7-6 and TRBJ1-1; D is unclear. The CDR3 loop spans 14 amino acids. The V end was cut by 1 base, the J end by 2 bases, with 8 bases between. CDR1 SGHVS and CDR2 FNYEAQ come from the germline V gene. CDR3 nucleotides: TGTGCCAGCAGCTTAGGGGGTTCTAACACTGAAGCTTTCTTT. Encoded protein: CASSLGGSNTEAFF.

CDR3 in amino acids: CASSSWTSGTTGELFF. CDR3 sequence (DNA): TGTGCCAGCAGCTCCTGGACTAGCGGGACCACCGGGGAGCTGTTTTTT. This chain joins TRBV11-2 and TRBJ2-2, with 12 bases aligning to TRBD2. CDR1 is SGHAT and CDR2 is FQNNGV in the germline V gene. CDR3 length equals 16 residues. The V segment lost 4 bases and the J segment 4 bases; nucleotides outside the gene matches: 4. Combining the CDR3 with reference TRBV11-2 and TRBJ2-2 gives the whole variable domain EAGVAQSPRYKIIEKRQSVAFWCNPISGHATLYWYQQILGQGPKLLIQFQNNGVVDDSQLPKDRFSAERLKGVDSTLKIQPAKLEDSAVYLCASSSWTSGTTGELFFGEGSRLTVL.

The rearrangement links TRBV11-2 to TRBJ1-2, with 7 nucleotides matching TRBD1. The germline CDR1 and CDR2 sequences are SGHAT and FQNNGV. V trimming: 6 bases; J trimming: 1 base; junction bases outside the gene matches: 5. CDR3 size: 14 residues. The CDR3 DNA is TGTGCCAGCAGATCCGGGACAGTTAACTATGGCTACACCTTC. It codes for CASRSGTVNYGYTF.

The J gene is TRBJ2-3, the V gene TRBV2; 10 nucleotides agree with TRBD2. Unmatched junction bases numbered 5, after V lost 4 bases and J lost 4 bases. Per the germline V gene, CDR1 is SNHLY and CDR2 is FYNNEI. The CDR3 loop spans 15 amino acids. In nucleotides, the CDR3 is TGTGCCAGCAGTGTTCCCAGCGGGAGGGCAGATACGCAGTATTTT. This codes for CASSVPSGRADTQYF.